This T cell receptor beta chain stems from a study of blood T cell repertoires in COVID-19. Here immunoSEQ multiplex PCR was the method, and the copy in TCRdb shows in-frame clones only, minus some. The sample includes around 17,000 clones, about 80% of them seen just once. Material for sequencing was peripheral blood. The sequence was obtained from a woman aged 70-85 years with active COVID-19.

This CDR3 is CASSPPGLADNEQFF. CDR3 coding DNA: TGCGCCAGCAGCCCCCCGGGACTAGCGGACAATGAGCAGTTCTTC. The chain is built from TRBV5-1 and TRBJ2-1, with TRBD2 matching 11 bases. The junction had 5 bases not matched to a gene; V was cut back by 4 bases and J by 5 bases. Germline V lookup: CDR1 SGHRS, CDR2 YFSETQ. This CDR3 has 15 residues.